This TCR beta chain was captured in a study of neurological immune-mediated disorders. This clonotype was detected many times. The target antigen is unknown. Here the CDR3 omits its conserved ending phenylalanine or tryptophan, so a read error is the likely source. The DNA is omitted, as the CDR3 cannot be located on it reliably, and the CDR3 follows TCRdb's listing. Notes on the study in general: Whereas HTLV-1-associated myelopathy showed the most TCR clonal expansion, multiple sclerosis showed the least, with levels below those of healthy controls.

The team produced cDNA through 5'RACE using 10-nucleotide random UMIs. A single record per CDR3 protein comes from TCRdb applying MiXCR to the 5' RACE reads. The top ten hold roughly 5% of the sample, which has approximately 46,000 distinct CDR3 sequences, approximately 10% seen once. Unsorted libraries came from 2 million PBMCs stored at -80 °C. CDR1 and CDR2 (germline): ENHRY, SYGVKD. The length of the CDR3 is 11 amino acids, counting both ends. The rearrangement links TRBV10-3 to TRBJ2-3; the table's TRBD1 call for D was not verified on the DNA. This sequence was found in a man between 65 and 79 years old with HTLV-1-associated myelopathy (HAM/TSP). Sequencing was done on a sample of PBMCs. The CDR3 loop is CAIYPGTGTLG.